This T cell receptor beta chain was captured in a study of T cell responses to AZD1222 COVID-19 vaccine. As for this clone: Its matching antigen is unknown.

Overall study results and limits: Nearly half of spike-specific TCRs reportedly target unmutated variant regions. Females made up more of the donors, who were largely white British, and clonal diversity may have come out too low.

TCRdb's table, derived via immunoSEQ multiplex PCR, lists solely in-frame clones and lacks some. Counted here are around 99,000 clones, roughly nine tenths occurring once; the ten biggest clones make up roughly 6.9%. Per the germline V gene, CDR1 is KGHSH and CDR2 is LQKENI. V was pared by 3 bases and J by 2 bases, with 14 bases between. This CDR3 has 15 amino acids. The chain couples TRBV18 to TRBJ2-7, with D tentatively TRBD2 (6 bases). Sample: peripheral blood, taken on day 0 of AZD1222 vaccination. The TCR was taken from an adult in good health. The CDR3 DNA reads TGTGCCAGCTCACCGCCGACTAGAGGCGCCTACGAGCAGTACTTC. Its protein product is CASSPPTRGAYEQYF.